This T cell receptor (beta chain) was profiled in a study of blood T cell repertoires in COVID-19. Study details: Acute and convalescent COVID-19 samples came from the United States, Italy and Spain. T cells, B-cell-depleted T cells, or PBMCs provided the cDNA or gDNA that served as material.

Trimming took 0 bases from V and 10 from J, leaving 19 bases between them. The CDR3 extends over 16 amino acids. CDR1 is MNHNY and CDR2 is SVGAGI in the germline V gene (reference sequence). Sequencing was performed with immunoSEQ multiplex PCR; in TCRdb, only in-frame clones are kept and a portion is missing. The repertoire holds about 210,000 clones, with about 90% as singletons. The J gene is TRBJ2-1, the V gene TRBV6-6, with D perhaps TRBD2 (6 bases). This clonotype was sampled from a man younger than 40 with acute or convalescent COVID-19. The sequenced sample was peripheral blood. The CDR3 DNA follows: TGTGCCAGCAGTTACTCGGCTGACGCAAGGGCGGGGGAGCAGTTCTTC. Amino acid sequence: CASSYSADARAGEQFF.